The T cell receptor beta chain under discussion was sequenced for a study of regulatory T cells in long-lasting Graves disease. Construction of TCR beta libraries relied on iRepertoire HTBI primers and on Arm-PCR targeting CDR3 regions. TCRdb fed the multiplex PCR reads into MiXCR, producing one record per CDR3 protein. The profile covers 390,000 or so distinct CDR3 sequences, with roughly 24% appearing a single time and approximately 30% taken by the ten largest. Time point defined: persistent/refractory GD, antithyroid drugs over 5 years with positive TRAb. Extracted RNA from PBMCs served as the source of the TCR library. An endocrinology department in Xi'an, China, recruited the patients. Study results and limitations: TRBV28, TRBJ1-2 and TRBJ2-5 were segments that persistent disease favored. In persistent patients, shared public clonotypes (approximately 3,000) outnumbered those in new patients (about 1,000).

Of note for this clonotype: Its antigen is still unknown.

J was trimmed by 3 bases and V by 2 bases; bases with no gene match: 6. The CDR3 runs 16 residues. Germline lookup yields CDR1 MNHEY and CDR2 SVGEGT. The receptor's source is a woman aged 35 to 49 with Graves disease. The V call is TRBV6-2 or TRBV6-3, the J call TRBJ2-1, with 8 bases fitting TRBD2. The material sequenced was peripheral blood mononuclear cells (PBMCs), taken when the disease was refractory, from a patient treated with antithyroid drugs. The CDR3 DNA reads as TGTGCCAGCAGTTACACAGCGGGAGAGGGCTACAATGAGCAGTTCTTC. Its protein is CASSYTAGEGYNEQFF.